This T cell receptor (beta chain) was sequenced in a study of T cells expressing NK-cell markers. Study background: Repertoire data for TCR beta were derived from sorted T cells (CD3+CD56+NKG2C+, CD3+CD56+NKG2C- and CD3+CD56-NKG2C+). Within the sequenced cohort of eight donors, seven exhibited HCMV seropositivity and one was seronegative. Study observations and caveats: CD8+ T cells in roughly six donors included dominant NKG2C+ clonotypes at 1.0-7.0%.

The CDR3 sequence is 15 residues long. Notes on this clonotype: Its specificity is unknown.

Using the 5' RACE reads, TCRdb records one entry per CDR3 protein without DNA. The sample includes about 150,000 distinct CDR3 sequences. This sequence originates from a woman aged 45-65 years in good health. The sample was blood T cells: a sorted CD56 or NKG2C T cell subset, CD4+ or CD8+ T cells, or bulk PBMC T cells (not recorded which). The gene calls are TRBV12-3 or TRBV12-4 and TRBJ2-3; absent DNA, TCRdb's TRBD2 call cannot be checked. This CDR3 is CASTPSGIGTDTQYF.